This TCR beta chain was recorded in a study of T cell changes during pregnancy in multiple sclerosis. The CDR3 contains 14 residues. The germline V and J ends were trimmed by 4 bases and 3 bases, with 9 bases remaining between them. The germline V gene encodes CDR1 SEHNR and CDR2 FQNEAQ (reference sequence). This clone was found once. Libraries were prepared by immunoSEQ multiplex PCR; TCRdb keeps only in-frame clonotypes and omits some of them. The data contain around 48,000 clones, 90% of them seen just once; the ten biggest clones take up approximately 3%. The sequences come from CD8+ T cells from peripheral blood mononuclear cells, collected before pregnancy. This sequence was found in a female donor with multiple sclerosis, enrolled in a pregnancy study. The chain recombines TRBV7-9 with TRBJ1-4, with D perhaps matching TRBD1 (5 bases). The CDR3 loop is CASSSRVANEKLFF. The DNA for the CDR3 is TGTGCCAGCAGCTCCAGGGTTGCTAATGAAAAACTGTTTTTT. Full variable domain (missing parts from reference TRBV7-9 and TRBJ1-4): DTGVSQNPRHKITKRGQNVTFRCDPISEHNRLYWYRQTLGQGPEFLTYFQNEAQLEKSRLLSDRFSAERPKGSFSTLEIQRTEQGDSAMYLCASSSRVANEKLFFGSGTQLSVL.